The 24 T cell receptor beta chains below come from one sample, sequenced in a study of CXCR3-negative and CXCR3-positive naive CD8 T cells. Study-level points and caveats: Hydrophobicity was higher for TRB CDR3s found in CXCR3-positive naive cells than in CXCR3-negative naive cells.

TRB cDNA was prepared as libraries by UMI-labeled 5' RACE. TCRdb re-called the 5' RACE reads; every CDR3 protein appears as one record, without DNA. This sample's clone table lists 95,000 to 100,000 distinct CDR3 sequences. These receptors' targets are unknown. Sequenced sample: naive CXCR3+ CD8+ T cells from blood. Subset reported: CD45RO-CCR7+CD27+CD95- naive CD8+ T cells expressing CXCR3 (TNR3+). The receptors shown here come from a human donor in good health. Some clones in this sample may be carry-over from other donors' samples.

The rearrangement uses TRBV6-2 or TRBV6-3 and TRBJ1-5; TCRdb returns TRBD1, unconfirmable since there is no DNA. Germline V gene sequence: CDR1 MNHEY, CDR2 SVGEGT. The CDR3 totals 15 residues. The CDR3 loop is CASTSLGAPNQPQHF.

The chain couples TRBV20-1 to TRBJ2-7; lacking DNA, the TRBD1 call made by TCRdb goes unchecked. The CDR3 covers 16 residues. Germline assignment: CDR1 DFQATT and CDR2 SNEGSKA (reference sequence). CDR3 protein: CSARPPDRLRFYEQYF.

J is TRBJ1-6 and V is TRBV28; TCRdb reports TRBD1, a call that lacks DNA to check it against. The CDR3 spans 17 residues. Germline CDR1 reads MDHEN; CDR2 reads SYDVKM. The CDR3 loop is CASSLGDRGGYNSPLHF.

This chain joins TRBV7-8 and TRBJ2-3. This CDR3 spans 12 amino acids. Germline lookup yields CDR1 SGHVS and CDR2 FQNEAQ. This CDR3 reads CASSLEPDTQYF.

The chain uses TRBV7-6 and TRBJ2-7. The V gene's germline CDR1 is SGHVS and CDR2 FNYEAQ. The CDR3 loop spans 12 amino acids. CDR3 loop: CASSLNDYEQYF. Full variable domain (missing parts from reference TRBV7-6 and TRBJ2-7): GAGVSQSPRYKVTKRGQDVALRCDPISGHVSLYWYRQALGQGPEFLTYFNYEAQQDKSGLPNDRFSAERPEGSISTLTIQRTEQRDSAMYRCASSLNDYEQYFGPGTRLTVT.

This rearrangement joins TRBV7-2 to TRBJ2-1; absent DNA, TCRdb's TRBD1 call cannot be checked. This CDR3 has 14 residues. Germline V gene sequence: CDR1 SGHTA, CDR2 FQGNSA. This CDR3 is CASTLQGLYNEQFF.

CDR3: CASSFLLAGGYNEQFF. The chain carries TRBV7-9 and TRBJ2-1; TCRdb gives TRBD2 as the D gene, but with no DNA this cannot be confirmed. CDR3 length: 16 residues. In germline, CDR1 is SEHNR, CDR2 FQNEAQ (reference sequence).

CDR3 loop: CASSAPGQDFYEQYF. The gene calls are TRBV9 and TRBJ2-7; TCRdb returns TRBD1, unconfirmable since there is no DNA. There are 15 residues in the CDR3. Germline CDR1 and CDR2: SGDLS and YYNGEE.

V and J are TRBV29-1 and TRBJ1-2; lacking DNA, the TRBD1 call made by TCRdb goes unchecked. Looked up from germline, CDR1 is SQVTM and CDR2 is ANQGSEA. This CDR3 spans 11 amino acids. Here the CDR3 reads CSVPGARGYTF.

The gene calls are TRBV5-1 and TRBJ2-7; the TCRdb call, TRBD1, lacks DNA for checking. Germline V gene sequence: CDR1 SGHRS, CDR2 YFSETQ. The CDR3 loop spans 16 amino acids. CDR3 loop: CASSKKTGDSSYEQYF. Full variable domain (remainder filled in from reference TRBV5-1 and TRBJ2-7): KAGVTQTPRYLIKTRGQQVTLSCSPISGHRSVSWYQQTPGQGLQFLFEYFSETQRNKGNFPGRFSGRQFSNSRSEMNVSTLELGDSALYLCASSKKTGDSSYEQYFGPGTRLTVT.

The gene calls are TRBV4-3 and TRBJ1-5; the D gene TCRdb calls, TRBD1, cannot be checked with no DNA. This CDR3 has 16 amino acids. Germline CDR1 and CDR2: LGHNA and YSLEER. This chain's CDR3 is CASSQDLRGAGQPQHF.

This chain connects TRBV7-9 to TRBJ2-2; TCRdb picks TRBD2, but there is no DNA to check that call. The CDR3 sequence is 13 residues long. Germline CDR1 SEHNR, CDR2 FQNEAQ (reference sequence). The CDR3 sequence is CAIPLRGTGELFF.

This rearrangement joins TRBV29-1 to TRBJ2-7. Germline V gene data show CDR1 as SQVTM and CDR2 as ANQGSEA. The CDR3 totals 13 residues. The CDR3 spells CSVVTPSSYEQYF.

J is TRBJ2-7 and V is TRBV4-1. The CDR3 sequence is 15 residues long. CDR1 and CDR2 from the germline V gene are MGHRA and YSYEKL. The CDR3 sequence: CASSLRDRSSYEQYF.

The chain joins TRBV7-9 to TRBJ1-3. CDR1 and CDR2 (germline): SEHNR, FQNEAQ (reference sequence). This CDR3 spans 16 amino acids. This CDR3 reads CASSPTMTDPGNTIYF.

The V and J genes are TRBV28 and TRBJ1-1; absent DNA, TCRdb's TRBD1 call cannot be checked. The CDR3 has 14 residues. Looked up from germline, CDR1 is MDHEN and CDR2 is SYDVKM. The CDR3 here is CASSFRGAGTEAFF.

The chain couples TRBV7-2 to TRBJ2-3; TCRdb selects TRBD2, and the lack of DNA leaves this call unchecked. The CDR3 consists of 16 residues. Germline V gives CDR1 SGHTA, CDR2 FQGNSA. The CDR3 sequence is CASSLGLAGAGDTQYF. The full variable domain, its missing parts supplied by reference TRBV7-2 and TRBJ2-3, is GAGVSQSPSNKVTEKGKDVELRCDPISGHTALYWYRQSLGQGLEFLIYFQGNSAPDKSGLPSDRFSAERTGGSVSTLTIQRTQQEDSAVYLCASSLGLAGAGDTQYFGPGTRLTVL.

The chain combines TRBV28 with TRBJ2-7; TCRdb names TRBD1, which stays unverified in the absence of DNA. The CDR3 extends over 15 amino acids. Per the germline V gene, CDR1 is MDHEN and CDR2 is SYDVKM. The CDR3 sequence is CASTLGTGTGHEQYF.

This chain joins TRBV20-1 and TRBJ1-5; with no DNA, the TCRdb D assignment of TRBD1 cannot be verified. CDR1 and CDR2 from the germline V gene are DFQATT and SNEGSKA (reference sequence). The CDR3 is 19 amino acids. The CDR3: CSANGYPTRTEYSNQPQHF.

The chain joins TRBV6-1 to TRBJ2-7; TCRdb gives TRBD1 as the D gene, but with no DNA this cannot be confirmed. CDR1 MNHNS and CDR2 SASEGT come from the germline V gene. The CDR3 has 15 residues. The CDR3 region is CASSPGQAPTYEQYF.

The chain combines TRBV29-1 with TRBJ2-7; TCRdb proposes TRBD1, but this gene call is untestable without DNA. Germline lookup yields CDR1 SQVTM and CDR2 ANQGSEA. There are 17 residues in the CDR3. Here the CDR3 reads CSGAGGPGGAHPYEQYF.

This chain links TRBV5-4 with TRBJ2-1; the D gene TCRdb calls, TRBD1, cannot be checked with no DNA. This CDR3 has 13 residues. CDR1 and CDR2 (germline): SGHNT, YYREEE (reference sequence). CDR3 amino acids: CASSFGQYNEQFF.

This chain links TRBV5-1 with TRBJ1-2; without DNA, the TCRdb call of TRBD1 cannot be checked. The CDR3 extends over 14 amino acids. Germline assignment: CDR1 SGHRS and CDR2 YFSETQ. The CDR3 region is CASSDPGTGLGYTF.

The chain carries TRBV4-1 and TRBJ1-6; no DNA is available, so the TRBD1 call from TCRdb remains unchecked. There are 14 residues in the CDR3. Germline-derived CDR1 and CDR2 are MGHRA and YSYEKL. CDR3 loop: CASSLDRGNSPPHF.